The rows below give T cell receptor beta chains drawn from one sample of a study of blood T cell repertoires in COVID-19. Clones were sequenced by immunoSEQ multiplex PCR, and TCRdb holds only the in-frame ones, with some missing. The sample holds 250,000 or so clones, roughly 84% seen once. The sequenced material came from peripheral blood. Receptors originate from a woman in her 40s who had recovered from COVID-19. The CDR3 runs from the conserved cysteine through the conserved F or W. D genes are given only for firm matches. A clone size is listed for some rows: how often the clone was seen (once, few, many), or a class if it is expanded.

J: TRBJ2-6; size: NA; V: TRBV19; D: TRBD1; CDR3: CASSIGDRGLGANVLTF; DNA: TGTGCCAGTAGTATAGGGGACAGGGGATTGGGGGCCAACGTCCTGACTTTC
J: TRBJ2-5; size: NA; V: TRBV28; D: NA; CDR3: CASSSGTPLGETQYF; DNA: TGTGCCAGCAGTTCCGGGACACCGTTAGGGGAGACCCAGTACTTC
J: TRBJ2-7; size: NA; V: TRBV3-1/TRBV3-2; D: NA; CDR3: CASRTGGSYEQYF; DNA: TGTGCCAGCAGGACTGGAGGCTCCTACGAGCAGTACTTC
J: TRBJ1-1; size: NA; V: TRBV7-5; D: NA; CDR3: CVRSLARGTADTEAFF; DNA: TGTGTCAGAAGCTTAGCGCGGGGAACTGCGGACACTGAAGCTTTCTTT
J: TRBJ1-2; size: NA; V: TRBV3-1/TRBV3-2; D: NA; CDR3: CASSAGVYGYTF; DNA: TGTGCCAGCAGTGCAGGGGTCTATGGCTACACCTTC
J: TRBJ1-5; size: NA; V: TRBV6-4; D: NA; CDR3: CASIRAGKRQPQHF; DNA: TGTGCCAGCATCCGAGCGGGGAAACGGCAGCCCCAGCATTTT
J: TRBJ2-5; size: NA; V: TRBV11-1; D: TRBD2; CDR3: CASSFGSGGYQETQYF; DNA: TGTGCCAGCAGCTTTGGTAGCGGGGGGTACCAAGAGACCCAGTACTTC
J: TRBJ2-2; size: NA; V: TRBV5-5; D: NA; CDR3: CASSLAGSTGELFF; DNA: TGTGCCAGCAGCTTGGCGGGGAGCACCGGGGAGCTGTTTTTT
J: TRBJ1-4; size: NA; V: TRBV7-8; D: NA; CDR3: CASRGRSANEKLFF; DNA: TGTGCCAGCAGGGGGAGGTCTGCTAATGAAAAACTGTTTTTT
J: TRBJ1-1; size: NA; V: TRBV2; D: NA; CDR3: CASSEEGQGTAFF; DNA: TGTGCCAGCAGTGAAGAAGGGCAGGGAACAGCTTTCTTT
J: TRBJ1-1; size: NA; V: TRBV18; D: NA; CDR3: CASSQTDTNTEAFF; DNA: TGTGCCAGCTCACAGACAGATACGAACACTGAAGCTTTCTTT
J: TRBJ1-1; size: NA; V: TRBV5-1; D: NA; CDR3: CASSLDGRANTEAFF; DNA: TGCGCCAGCAGCTTGGATGGCAGGGCGAACACTGAAGCTTTCTTT
J: TRBJ1-1; size: NA; V: TRBV5-1; D: TRBD1; CDR3: CASSLGSGGWTEAFF; DNA: TGCGCCAGCAGTTTGGGATCAGGGGGTTGGACTGAAGCTTTCTTT
J: TRBJ2-1; size: NA; V: TRBV7-9; D: NA; CDR3: CASSPRGSLRNEQFF; DNA: TGTGCCAGCAGCCCTCGGGGAAGCCTACGTAATGAGCAGTTCTTC
J: TRBJ2-5; size: NA; V: TRBV29-1; D: NA; CDR3: CSVRGSGETQYF; DNA: TGCAGCGTTCGGGGTTCGGGAGAGACCCAGTACTTC
J: TRBJ2-5; size: NA; V: TRBV5-1; D: NA; CDR3: CASSRTGQQPGIETQYF; DNA: TGCGCCAGCAGCAGAACCGGACAGCAACCCGGTATCGAGACCCAGTACTTC
J: TRBJ2-3; size: NA; V: TRBV2; D: TRBD1; CDR3: CATTRDRVSDTQYF; DNA: TGTGCAACCACACGGGACAGGGTATCCGATACGCAGTATTTT
J: TRBJ2-5; size: NA; V: TRBV5-1; D: NA; CDR3: CASSRGHLGETQYF; DNA: TGCGCCAGCAGCAGGGGACACCTTGGGGAGACCCAGTACTTC
J: TRBJ2-1; size: few; V: TRBV28; D: TRBD1; CDR3: CASSTDRERQFF; DNA: TGTGCCAGCAGTACCGACAGGGAGCGGCAGTTCTTC
J: TRBJ2-3; size: NA; V: TRBV2; D: NA; CDR3: CASSEASASTDMQYF; DNA: TGTGCCAGCAGTGAAGCGTCAGCTAGCACAGATATGCAGTATTTT
J: TRBJ1-2; size: NA; V: TRBV7-9; D: NA; CDR3: CASSLGSRNYGYTF; DNA: TGTGCCAGCAGCTTAGGAAGCCGTAACTATGGCTACACCTTC
J: TRBJ2-3; size: once; V: TRBV28; D: NA; CDR3: CASSPDFQGGTQYF; DNA: TGTGCCAGCAGTCCAGACTTTCAGGGGGGTACGCAGTATTTT
J: TRBJ2-5; size: NA; V: TRBV6-5; D: NA; CDR3: CASRQTGRQETQYF; DNA: TGTGCCAGCAGACAGACAGGTCGACAAGAGACCCAGTACTTC
J: TRBJ1-1; size: NA; V: TRBV7-6; D: TRBD1; CDR3: CASSLETGGLMNTEAFF; DNA: TGTGCCAGCAGCTTAGAAACAGGGGGCCTCATGAACACTGAAGCTTTCTTT